This T cell receptor (beta chain) was sequenced in a study of long-term antiretroviral therapy in people with HIV. Notes on the study in general: Clones with expansion before ART led the repertoire at all time points.

An immunoSEQ assay, version v3.0, was performed at survey level. Sequencing used immunoSEQ multiplex PCR; TCRdb keeps in-frame clones, though not all of them. The table records 16,000 or so clones, 88% of them present only once. CDR3 length equals 14 residues. Trimming cost V 0 bases and J 2 bases, with 9 bases left between them. Germline V gene sequence: CDR1 SGDLS, CDR2 YYNGEE. Concerning this clone itself: The antigen is not known.

The sample was unsorted PBMCs, taken 0.7 years before starting antiretroviral therapy. This chain connects TRBV9 to TRBJ2-7; D gene uncertain. The sequence derives from a man between 45 and 60 years old with HIV. CDR3 nucleotides: TGTGCCAGCAGCGTAGAGGTGTTCCCCTACGAGCAGTACTTC. It codes for CASSVEVFPYEQYF.